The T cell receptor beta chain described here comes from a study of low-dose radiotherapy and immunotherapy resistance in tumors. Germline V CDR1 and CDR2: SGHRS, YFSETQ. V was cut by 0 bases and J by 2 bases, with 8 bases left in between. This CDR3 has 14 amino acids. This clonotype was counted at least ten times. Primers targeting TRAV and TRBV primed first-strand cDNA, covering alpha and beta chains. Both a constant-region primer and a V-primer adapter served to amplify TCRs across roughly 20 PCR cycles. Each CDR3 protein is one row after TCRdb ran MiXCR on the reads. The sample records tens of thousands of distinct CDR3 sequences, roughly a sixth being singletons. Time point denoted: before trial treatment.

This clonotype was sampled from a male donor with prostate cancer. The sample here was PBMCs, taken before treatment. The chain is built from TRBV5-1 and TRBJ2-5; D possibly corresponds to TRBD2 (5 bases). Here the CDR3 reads CASSLGRGQETQYF. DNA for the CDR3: TGCGCCAGCAGCTTGGGACGGGGACAAGAGACCCAGTACTTC.